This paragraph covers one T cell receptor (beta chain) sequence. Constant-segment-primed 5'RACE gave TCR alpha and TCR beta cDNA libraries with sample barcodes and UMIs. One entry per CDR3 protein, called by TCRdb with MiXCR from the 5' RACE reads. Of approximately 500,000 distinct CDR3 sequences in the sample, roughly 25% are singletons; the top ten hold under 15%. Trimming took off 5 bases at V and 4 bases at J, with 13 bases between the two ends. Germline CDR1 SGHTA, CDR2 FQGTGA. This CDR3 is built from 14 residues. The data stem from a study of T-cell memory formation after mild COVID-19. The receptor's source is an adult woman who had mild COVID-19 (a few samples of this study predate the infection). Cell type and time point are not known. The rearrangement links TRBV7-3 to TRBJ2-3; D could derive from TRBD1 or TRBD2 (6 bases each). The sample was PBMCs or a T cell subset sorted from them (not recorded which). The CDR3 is CASSKGGYSDTQYF. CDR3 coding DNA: TGTGCCAGCAGCAAGGGGGGCTACTCAGATACGCAGTATTTT.